Each of the 5 T cell receptor beta chains below was sequenced from the same sample in a study of cytomegalovirus exposure and HLA in healthy donors. The PCR used 60 Vbeta and 13 Jbeta primers. Sequencing was performed with immunoSEQ multiplex PCR; in TCRdb, only in-frame clones are kept and a portion is missing. This sample carries over 150,000 clones, around 80% of them seen once, and the ten largest clones take under 15%. Sequencing was done on a sample of PBMCs. These receptors came from a woman in her fifties or sixties in good health and CMV-seropositive.

The gene calls are TRBV9 and TRBJ2-2, with 12 bases matching TRBD2. The trim removed 2 bases at V and 3 bases at J, leaving 2 bases unmatched. Germline loops: CDR1 SGDLS, CDR2 YYNGEE. CDR3 length: 16 amino acids. This CDR3 is CASSVRTSGDTGELFF. The DNA of the CDR3 is TGTGCCAGCAGCGTCCGGACTAGCGGGGACACCGGGGAGCTGTTTTTT.

This rearrangement joins TRBV7-9 to TRBJ2-3; D uncertain. With 6 bases removed from V and 2 bases from J, the gap between germline ends came to 24 bases. There are 18 residues in the CDR3. The V gene's germline CDR1 is SEHNR and CDR2 FQNEAQ (reference sequence). This chain's CDR3 is CASRRPNVKASLTDTQYF. The CDR3 nucleotides read TGTGCCAGCAGACGTCCAAACGTCAAAGCGAGCCTCACAGATACGCAGTATTTT.

This clone was detected a few times. J is TRBJ2-1 and V is TRBV5-1; D possibly corresponds to TRBD2 (5 bases). There are 16 residues in the CDR3. CDR1 is SGHRS and CDR2 is YFSETQ in the germline V gene. The V end was cut by 0 bases, the J end by 0 bases, with 10 bases between. CDR3 region: CASSLDLGSSYNEQFF. CDR3 sequence (DNA): TGCGCCAGCAGCTTGGATCTGGGGAGCTCCTACAATGAGCAGTTCTTC.

The chain recombines TRBV5-1 with TRBJ1-2, with 10 bases fitting TRBD1. Germline CDR1 and CDR2: SGHRS and YFSETQ. The CDR3 covers 16 residues. J gave up 7 bases and V 2 bases, and 11 bases lay outside the gene matches. The CDR3 sequence is CASSFLQGQGNSGYTF. The CDR3 coding sequence is TGCGCCAGCAGCTTTTTGCAGGGACAGGGGAACAGTGGCTACACCTTC. The full variable domain, rest sourced from reference TRBV5-1 and TRBJ1-2, is KAGVTQTPRYLIKTRGQQVTLSCSPISGHRSVSWYQQTPGQGLQFLFEYFSETQRNKGNFPGRFSGRQFSNSRSEMNVSTLELGDSALYLCASSFLQGQGNSGYTFGSGTRLTVV.

The chain employs TRBV5-4 and TRBJ2-1; 10 positions match TRBD2. CDR1 and CDR2 (germline): SGHNT, YYREEE (reference sequence). This CDR3 has 17 residues. V lost 5 bases to trimming and J lost 9 bases; unmatched junction nucleotides: 17. CDR3 nucleotide sequence: TGTGCCAGCAGTGGGGGGCGGAGCGGGGGGGATTTAGGTGAGCAGTTCTTC. Protein product: CASSGGRSGGDLGEQFF.